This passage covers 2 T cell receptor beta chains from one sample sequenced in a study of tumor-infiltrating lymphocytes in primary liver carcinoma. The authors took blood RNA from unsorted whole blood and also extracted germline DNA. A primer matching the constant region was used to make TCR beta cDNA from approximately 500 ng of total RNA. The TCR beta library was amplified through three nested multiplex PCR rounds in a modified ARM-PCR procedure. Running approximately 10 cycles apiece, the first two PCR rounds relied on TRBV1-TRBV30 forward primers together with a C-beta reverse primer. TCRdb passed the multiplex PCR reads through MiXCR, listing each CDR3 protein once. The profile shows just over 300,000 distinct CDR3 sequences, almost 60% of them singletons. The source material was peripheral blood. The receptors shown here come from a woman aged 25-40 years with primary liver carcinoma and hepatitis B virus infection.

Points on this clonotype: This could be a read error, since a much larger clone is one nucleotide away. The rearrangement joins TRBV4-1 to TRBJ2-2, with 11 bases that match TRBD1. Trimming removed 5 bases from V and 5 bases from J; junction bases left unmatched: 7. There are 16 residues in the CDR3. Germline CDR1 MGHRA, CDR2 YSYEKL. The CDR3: CASSNRTGGWTGELFF. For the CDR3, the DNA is TGCGCCAGCAGCAACAGGACAGGGGGCTGGACCGGGGAGCTGTTTTTT.

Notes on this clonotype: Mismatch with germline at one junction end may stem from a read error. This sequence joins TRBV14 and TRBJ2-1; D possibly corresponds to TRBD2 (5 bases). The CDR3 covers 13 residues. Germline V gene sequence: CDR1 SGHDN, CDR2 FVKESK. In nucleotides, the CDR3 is TGTGTCAGCAGCCAAGACCCTACGGGAAGTAGGTTCTTC. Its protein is CVSSQDPTGSRFF.